This TCR beta chain was obtained from a study of T cell changes during pregnancy in multiple sclerosis. The length of the CDR3 is 13 residues. Germline values: CDR1 MRHNA, CDR2 SNTAGT. Trimming at V came to 2 bases and at J to 4 bases, leaving 1 base not matched to a gene. Generated by immunoSEQ multiplex PCR, the TCRdb table keeps only in-frame clones and is missing some. The table shows about 110,000 clones, with about 90% occurring only once. The TCR originated in a female donor with multiple sclerosis, enrolled in a pregnancy study. The chain employs TRBV6-4 and TRBJ2-5; 7 positions agree with TRBD2. Source: peripheral blood, taken before pregnancy. CDR3 nucleotides: TGTGCCAGCAGTGACGTAGCGGGAGAGACCCAGTACTTC. This sequence encodes CASSDVAGETQYF.